The 21 T cell receptor beta chains below were found in one sample sequenced in a study of beta chain features in type 1 diabetes (dated by TCRdb to between 2018 and 2020). The library was prepared using the immunoSEQ multiplex PCR assay. The entire amount of isolated RNA was reverse transcribed using the High Capacity cDNA Reverse Transcription Kit, so the sequenced TCRB transcripts were expressed ones. As stored in TCRdb, this immuneACCESS dataset retains in-frame rearrangements with V and J assigned. A fraction of the clones does not appear; measured against another copy, unresolved V genes explain less than half of the discrepancy, and the remainder lacks a known reason. The sample table lists about 620,000 clones, 15% of them with a count of one. The ten largest account for roughly 0.098% of the sample. Source material: naive CD4+ T cells from blood. Reading the label with the study, this specimen's cell subset or site is: true naive CD4+ T cells. These receptors were taken from a man between 18 and 35 years old in good health.

This clone has only a few counts. One junction end does not reproduce the germline sequence, and a read error may be involved. V is TRBV7-3 and J is TRBJ2-1, with 8 bases that match TRBD1. Germline assignment: CDR1 SGHTA and CDR2 FQGTGA. CDR3 length: 12 residues. This CDR3 reads CASSYPGQVRIF. CDR3 DNA: TGTGCCAGCAGCTACCCGGGACAGGTTAGAATCTTC.

This chain connects TRBV9 to TRBJ2-3; 15 bases match TRBD2. The CDR3 covers 18 residues. CDR1 SGDLS and CDR2 YYNGEE come from the germline V gene. J lost 3 bases, V lost 3 bases, and 8 bases had no gene match. DNA of the CDR3: TGTGCCAGCAGCGACCCCGGACTAGCGGGGGGGCCTACAGATACGCAGTATTTT. Protein sequence: CASSDPGLAGGPTDTQYF.

In this sample, this clone turned up a few times. The chain joins TRBV30 to TRBJ2-2, with D unclear. Trimming left V 0 bases short and J 3 bases short, with 2 bases between. The V gene's germline CDR1 is GTSNPN and CDR2 SVGIG (reference sequence). The CDR3 is 12 residues long. In DNA, the CDR3 is TGTGCCTGGAGTGTATACACCGGGGAGCTGTTTTTT. It codes for CAWSVYTGELFF.

This clone was recorded a few times. The chain carries TRBV29-1 and TRBJ2-1; 7 bases align to TRBD1. The CDR3 is 14 amino acids. Germline V gene sequence: CDR1 SQVTM, CDR2 ANQGSEA. Unmatched junction bases numbered 13, after V lost 7 bases and J lost 7 bases. In DNA, the CDR3 is TGCAGCGCCGGACACGGGACAGCAACAAATGAGCAGTTCTTC. Protein sequence: CSAGHGTATNEQFF.

The chain couples TRBV6-1 to TRBJ1-4; D remains ambiguous. The germline V gene has CDR1 MNHNS and CDR2 SASEGT. Trimming left V 3 bases short and J 13 bases short, with 15 bases between. The CDR3 is 13 residues long. CDR3 protein: CASSDHGAGRLFF. In DNA form, the CDR3 reads TGTGCCAGCAGTGACCACGGTGCGGGTAGACTGTTTTTT.

As for this clone: Within the sample, other DNA sequences also encode this same CDR3. The rearrangement joins TRBV5-4 to TRBJ2-1; possible D gene TRBD2, 5 bases. The ends were cut back, 4 bases at V and 0 bases at J, with 11 bases in the middle. Germline V gene data show CDR1 as SGHNT and CDR2 as YYREEE (reference sequence). This CDR3 is built from 15 residues. CDR3 bases: TGTGCCAGCAGCCTCGGTGGGAGCTCCTACAATGAGCAGTTCTTC. Translation gives CASSLGGSSYNEQFF.

This clone came up a few times. The chain carries TRBV18 and TRBJ1-5; tentatively, D is TRBD1 (5 bases). This CDR3 region has 15 residues. Between the trimmed V and J ends, which lost 3 bases and 0 bases, there was a span of 9 bases. The germline V gene encodes CDR1 KGHSH and CDR2 LQKENI. The CDR3 sequence: CASSPGVSSNQPQHF. For the CDR3, the DNA is TGTGCCAGCTCACCGGGGGTGAGTAGCAATCAGCCCCAGCATTTT.

V and J are TRBV19 and TRBJ1-2, with 8 bases aligning to TRBD1. From germline, CDR1 is LNHDA and CDR2 SQIVND (reference sequence). V was clipped by 7 bases and J by 2 bases; unmatched bases: 12. CDR3 size: 16 residues. The CDR3 nucleotides read TGTGCCAGTACTCGGGACAGGACCATCCAGAACTATGGCTACACCTTC. Translating it yields CASTRDRTIQNYGYTF.

This clone appeared a few times. The gene calls are TRBV11-3 and TRBJ2-3, with D possibly TRBD2 on 6 matching bases. The germline gives CDR1 SGHNT, CDR2 YENEEA. CDR3 length: 15 residues. V was trimmed by 1 base and J by 1 base, leaving 9 bases between them. This CDR3 is CASSLGGGRTDTQYF. The DNA of the CDR3 is TGTGCCAGCAGCTTAGGGGGAGGACGCACAGATACGCAGTATTTT.

The gene calls are TRBV2 and TRBJ1-1, with D possibly matching TRBD1 (6 bases). V lost 7 bases and J lost 0, with 15 bases in between. Germline assignment: CDR1 SNHLY and CDR2 FYNNEI. The CDR3 length is 15 residues. This CDR3 is CASTRGRGMNTEAFF. CDR3 in DNA: TGTGCCAGCACCAGGGGCAGGGGCATGAACACTGAAGCTTTCTTT. The full variable domain, completed using reference TRBV2 and TRBJ1-1, is EPEVTQTPSHQVTQMGQEVILRCVPISNHLYFYWYRQILGQKVEFLVSFYNNEISEKSEIFDDQFSVERPDGSNFTLKIRSTKLEDSAMYFCASTRGRGMNTEAFFGQGTRLTVV.

This clone was detected a few times. The chain carries TRBV19 and TRBJ2-1; 7 bases agree with TRBD1. CDR1 LNHDA and CDR2 SQIVND come from the germline V gene (reference sequence). After removal of 4 bases from V and 1 base from J, the junction contained 7 bases not matched to a gene. This CDR3 has 16 amino acids. Here the CDR3 reads CASSTGQFASYNEQFF. Here the CDR3 DNA reads TGTGCCAGTAGTACGGGACAGTTCGCTTCCTACAATGAGCAGTTCTTC.

The chain carries TRBV6-5 and TRBJ1-1; no reliable D call. The length of the CDR3 is 13 residues. The V gene's germline CDR1 is MNHEY and CDR2 SVGAGI. The germline V and J ends were trimmed by 4 bases and 0 bases, with 6 bases remaining between them. CDR3: CASSSTLNTEAFF. The CDR3 bases are TGTGCCAGCAGTTCGACCTTGAACACTGAAGCTTTCTTT.

This rearrangement joins TRBV7-2 to TRBJ2-7, with unresolved D. The germline V gene encodes CDR1 SGHTA and CDR2 FQGNSA. CDR3 size: 14 residues. V was trimmed by 6 bases and J by 1 base, leaving 13 bases between them. Here the CDR3 DNA reads TGTGCCAGCAGACAGTTGGCCTCATCCTACGAGCAGTACTTC. Translated: CASRQLASSYEQYF.

The rearrangement joins TRBV2 to TRBJ2-7; weak D call: TRBD1 (6 bases). V gave up 7 bases and J gave up 1 base, with 14 bases separating them. Germline CDR1 is SNHLY and CDR2 is FYNNEI. The CDR3 loop spans 14 amino acids. DNA for the CDR3: TGTGCCAGCACTTGGGACACCCGTTCCTACGAGCAGTACTTC. Protein product: CASTWDTRSYEQYF.

The J gene is TRBJ2-7, the V gene TRBV30; D perhaps matches TRBD2 (6 bases). In germline, CDR1 is GTSNPN, CDR2 SVGIG (reference sequence). Trimming removed 1 base from V and 0 bases from J, with 10 bases in between. The CDR3 contains 14 residues. Here the CDR3 reads CAWSAGGNSYEQYF. The CDR3 DNA follows: TGTGCCTGGAGTGCCGGAGGGAACTCCTACGAGCAGTACTTC.

The chain couples TRBV7-2 to TRBJ2-1; 7 nucleotides match TRBD2. Germline-derived CDR1 and CDR2 are SGHTA and FQGNSA. The V and J ends lost 5 bases and 3 bases, in that order; junction bases with no gene match: 4. The CDR3 length is 14 residues. The DNA for the CDR3 is TGTGCCAGCAGCAGGGCGGGAGTCTACAATGAGCAGTTCTTC. It encodes CASSRAGVYNEQFF.

This clone was counted only a few times. This chain uses TRBV2 with TRBJ1-1; 8 bases map to TRBD1. Germline values: CDR1 SNHLY, CDR2 FYNNEI. V shed 7 bases, J shed 5 bases, and the junction held 6 bases outside the gene matches. The CDR3 consists of 13 residues. For the CDR3, the DNA is TGTGCCAGCAATGGACAGGGTAAGACTGAAGCTTTCTTT. As protein: CASNGQGKTEAFF.

The CDR3: CASKGDTRSNSPLHF. For the CDR3, the DNA is TGTGCCAGCAAAGGGGACACGAGGTCAAATTCACCCCTCCACTTT. The chain recombines TRBV2 with TRBJ1-6, with a weak D call TRBD1 (6 bases). V lost 7 bases to trimming and J lost 7 bases, with 17 bases between them. Germline V gives CDR1 SNHLY, CDR2 FYNNEI. CDR3 length: 15 amino acids.

In regard to this clone: Other DNA variants within this sample encode the same CDR3. The rearrangement links TRBV18 to TRBJ2-5; no firm D call. This CDR3 has 14 residues. Trimming took 2 bases from V and 5 from J, leaving 12 bases between them. CDR1 and CDR2 from the germline V gene are KGHSH and LQKENI. CDR3 nucleotide sequence: TGTGCCAGCTCACCAATTGGCGTTCGCGAGACCCAGTACTTC. Amino acid sequence: CASSPIGVRETQYF.

The table lists this clone with a few counts. In DNA form, the CDR3 reads TGTGCCAGCGGTTTACAGGAGAACTATGGCTACACCTTC. Its translation: CASGLQENYGYTF. This rearrangement joins TRBV7-9 to TRBJ1-2; weak D call: TRBD1 (5 bases). The germline V gene has CDR1 SEHNR and CDR2 FQNEAQ (reference sequence). V dropped 8 bases and J dropped 2 bases, with 12 bases sitting between them. The CDR3 sequence is 13 residues long.

In this sample, this clone turned up a few times. V and J are TRBV6-5 and TRBJ1-1; D is perhaps TRBD1 (5 bases). V was pared by 11 bases and J by 1 base, with 11 bases between. The V gene's germline CDR1 is MNHEY and CDR2 SVGAGI. The CDR3 has 12 residues. The CDR3 DNA reads TGTGCCGCGGGCAGGGAGAACACTGAAGCTTTCTTT. It codes for CAAGRENTEAFF.